This TCR beta chain is from a study of CD4+ T cells in melanoma. Study-wide points: Diverse differentiation states were reported for melanoma neoantigen-specific CD4+ T cells. CD8+ T cell, macrophage and B cell function reportedly correlated with neoantigen-specific CD4+ T cells.

The germline V and J ends were trimmed by 5 bases and 4 bases, with 15 bases remaining between them. CDR1 and CDR2 (germline): MDHEN, SYDVKM. The CDR3 sequence is 14 residues long. TCRdb's copy holds only in-frame clones and misses some; the assay was immunoSEQ multiplex PCR. The table has some 6,000 clones, 55% to 75% seen once. With regard to this clone: What it binds is not known.

This TCR was sampled from a human donor with melanoma. This rearrangement joins TRBV28 to TRBJ2-7; perhaps TRBD1 as D (6 bases). The specimen was cells from a culture (not recorded whether cultured in vitro). The CDR3, as DNA: TGTGCCAGCAGTCCTTCGGACAGAGATTACGAGCAGTACTTC. Its translation: CASSPSDRDYEQYF.